The rows below give T cell receptor beta chains drawn from one sample of a study of naive and memory T cell subsets. TCRdb passed the UMI-ligation and nested PCR reads through MiXCR, listing each CDR3 protein once. Among about 140,000 distinct CDR3 sequences, approximately 20% were seen once, and the ten largest hold about 0.6%. Specimen: naive CD8+ T cells from blood. The receptors were sampled from a human donor in good health. Each CDR3 is given without its conserved first and last residue.

J gene	V gene	CDR3 protein
TRBJ1-1	TRBV28	ASTLTGSLTEAF
TRBJ2-3	TRBV18	ASSPTSGRTTDTQY
TRBJ1-1	TRBV6-5	ASSFYDQVPNTEAF
TRBJ1-1	TRBV6-5	ATTQGGMNTEAF
TRBJ2-3	TRBV10-3	AISESVTVGTADTQY
TRBJ1-6	TRBV20-1	SARETSNPKRSYNSPLH
TRBJ2-1	TRBV7-9	ASSHGLVGNEQF
TRBJ2-7	TRBV4-3	ASSLRPGTYEQY
TRBJ2-7	TRBV20-1	SARAGEAYEQY
TRBJ1-2	TRBV7-6	ASSSQGVYGYT
TRBJ2-5	TRBV7-9	ASSGQGLETQY
TRBJ2-1	TRBV2	ASKLTVQRGSNEQF
TRBJ2-7	TRBV4-1	ASSQDPFRGLQVYEQY